This paragraph covers one T cell receptor beta chain sequence. TCRdb's copy holds only in-frame clones and misses some; the assay was immunoSEQ multiplex PCR. Seen here are approximately 58,000 clones, about nine tenths observed once, and the top ten hold roughly 2.6%. The germline V and J ends were trimmed by 4 bases and 0 bases, with 17 bases remaining between them. The CDR3 spans 17 residues. Per germline, CDR1 LNHDA and CDR2 SQIVND (reference sequence). These data originate in a study of T cell changes during pregnancy in multiple sclerosis. V gene TRBV19 combines with J gene TRBJ2-3; maybe TRBD1 (6 bases). The source was peripheral blood, collected in the second trimester of pregnancy. The receptor's source is a female donor in good health, enrolled as a control in a pregnancy study. The CDR3 bases are TGTGCCAGTAGTAGGACAGCGAAGACCTTTAGCACAGATACGCAGTATTTT. It is translated as CASSRTAKTFSTDTQYF.